Below are 10 T cell receptor beta chains sequenced from a single sample in a study of blood T cells in healthy people across ages. It was with a sample-barcoded 5' primer and a J-beta primer mix that a second PCR of roughly 7 to 12 cycles was run. MiXCR, run by TCRdb on the 5' RACE reads, gives a single entry per CDR3 protein. This table has hundreds of thousands of distinct CDR3 sequences, about half appearing once. Sequenced input: blood. Source of these receptors: a woman aged 55-70 years in good health.

V gene TRBV20-1 combines with J gene TRBJ2-3, with 9 bases that match TRBD2. J gave up 0 bases and V 5 bases, and 6 bases lay outside the gene matches. The germline CDR1 and CDR2 sequences are DFQATT and SNEGSKA (reference sequence). This CDR3 contains 15 residues. CDR3 residues: CSAQIAGASTDTQYF. The DNA for the CDR3 is TGCAGTGCTCAAATAGCGGGAGCTAGCACAGATACGCAGTATTTT.

V and J are TRBV4-1 and TRBJ2-7; 9 positions match TRBD1. V was pared by 5 bases and J by 3 bases, with 11 bases of the junction left unmatched. Germline V gene sequence: CDR1 MGHRA, CDR2 YSYEKL. The CDR3 runs 16 residues. DNA of the CDR3: TGCGCCAGCAGCTTCCGTCCGGGACAGGGATTCTACGAGCAGTACTTC. Translated, it gives CASSFRPGQGFYEQYF.

This clonotype was observed a few times. The chain is built from TRBV5-1 and TRBJ2-5; no reliable D call. The CDR3 has 13 residues. V dropped 8 bases and J dropped 3 bases, with 14 bases sitting between them. Germline V gene data show CDR1 as SGHRS and CDR2 as YFSETQ. CDR3: CASYPTGKETQYF. CDR3 DNA sequence: TGCGCCAGTTACCCTACTGGGAAAGAGACCCAGTACTTC.

This chain joins TRBV24-1 and TRBJ2-1; TRBD1 matches 7 bases. Trimming took 3 bases from V and 5 from J; bases not matched to a gene: 9. CDR1 is KGHDR and CDR2 is SFDVKD in the germline V gene. The CDR3 is 16 residues long. The CDR3 DNA follows: TGTGCCACCAGTGATAAGTACAGGGGTGGACACAATGAGCAGTTCTTC. Translated: CATSDKYRGGHNEQFF.

The gene calls are TRBV29-1 and TRBJ2-3; TRBD1 is a possible D gene (6 bases). The V gene lost 5 bases and the J gene lost 2 bases, with 11 bases spanning the gap. The CDR3 has 13 residues. Germline CDR1 reads SQVTM; CDR2 reads ANQGSEA. CDR3 nucleotide sequence: TGCAGCGTTACCGGGACACCCACAGATACGCAGTATTTT. Its protein is CSVTGTPTDTQYF.

Comments on this clonotype: One junction end does not reproduce the germline sequence, and a read error may be involved. The V and J genes are TRBV7-2 and TRBJ1-5, with 7 bases lining up with TRBD1. The CDR3 totals 15 residues. CDR1 SGHTA and CDR2 FQGNSA come from the germline V gene. CDR3 residues: CAGSSQGSLNQPQHF. CDR3 in DNA: TGTGCCGGCAGCTCACAGGGGTCTCTCAATCAGCCCCAGCATTTT.

This clonotype appeared a few times. The gene calls are TRBV15 and TRBJ2-5; D gene unclear. Trimming stripped 0 bases from V and 6 bases from J, with 2 bases between. The V gene's germline CDR1 is LNHNV and CDR2 YYDKDF (reference sequence). The CDR3 totals 11 residues. CDR3 region: CATSRDKTQYF. The CDR3 nucleotides read TGTGCCACCAGCAGAGACAAGACCCAGTACTTC.

The gene calls are TRBV4-1 and TRBJ2-1; 10 positions match TRBD2. The CDR3 contains 15 residues. Germline V lookup: CDR1 MGHRA, CDR2 YSYEKL. With 0 bases clipped from V and 9 bases from J, the junction kept 5 bases outside the gene matches. The CDR3 nucleotides are TGCGCCAGCAGCCAAGATCCTAGCGGGAGAAGTGAGCAGTTCTTC. This gives the protein CASSQDPSGRSEQFF.

This chain connects TRBV6-1 to TRBJ1-6; D remains unclear. Trimming shortened V by 4 bases and J by 8 bases, and 12 bases separated the two germline ends. This CDR3 spans 14 amino acids. The germline gives CDR1 MNHNS, CDR2 SASEGT. For the CDR3, the DNA is TGTGCCAGCAGTGTGAAGAAGAGGGATTCACCCCTCCACTTT. Translated, it gives CASSVKKRDSPLHF.

This clonotype was counted between two and nine times. J is TRBJ1-2 and V is TRBV3-1; tentatively, D is TRBD1 (6 bases). The CDR3 consists of 15 residues. Germline V gives CDR1 LGHDT, CDR2 YNNKEL (reference sequence). V lost 4 bases to trimming and J lost 7 bases, with 19 bases between them. The CDR3 loop reads CASSPSVGGASGYTF. The CDR3 DNA follows: TGTGCCAGCAGCCCCTCGGTGGGGGGCGCGAGTGGCTACACCTTC.